Below, 8 T cell receptor beta chains from the same sample are listed, as sequenced in a study of STAT5B mutations in CD4+ large granular lymphocyte leukemia. Libraries were prepared by immunoSEQ multiplex PCR; TCRdb keeps only in-frame clonotypes and omits some of them. Of just over 40,000 clones listed, approximately 84% are singletons. Sequencing input: CD4+ T cells from blood buffy coats. The source of these receptors is a human donor in good health.

The sample holds one count of this clone. This chain connects TRBV12-5 to TRBJ2-1; 9 bases are a match to TRBD2. Germline V gene sequence: CDR1 LGHNT, CDR2 FRNRAP. The CDR3 has 16 amino acids. J lost 8 bases, V lost 0 bases, and 8 bases had no gene match. The CDR3 sequence is CASGLVVGTSMDEQFF. CDR3 in DNA: TGTGCTAGTGGTTTGGTTGTCGGGACTAGCATGGATGAGCAGTTCTTC.

This sequence joins TRBV6-5 and TRBJ1-6; TRBD1 agrees at 8 bases. Germline lookup yields CDR1 MNHEY and CDR2 SVGAGI. Trimming cost V 4 bases and J 14 bases; bases outside gene matches: 16. This CDR3 is 16 amino acids long. The CDR3 here is CASSWTGPLDKSSLHF. The CDR3 nucleotides are TGTGCCAGCAGTTGGACAGGGCCTCTGGATAAGTCATCCCTCCACTTT.

This clone is a singleton in its sample. The chain employs TRBV19 and TRBJ1-3, with a possible D match to TRBD1 (5 bases). Trimming left V 5 bases short and J 4 bases short, with 21 bases between. The CDR3 runs 17 residues. The germline CDR1 and CDR2 sequences are LNHDA and SQIVND (reference sequence). CDR3 protein: CASSPRRDPVEGNTIYF. CDR3 DNA sequence: TGTGCCAGTAGTCCGCGCCGGGACCCAGTGGAAGGAAACACCATATATTTT.

The chain joins TRBV5-4 to TRBJ1-4; D gene uncertain. Germline V gene lookup returns CDR1 SGHNT and CDR2 YYREEE (reference sequence). The CDR3 spans 16 residues. The germline V and J ends were trimmed by 0 bases and 2 bases, with 11 bases remaining between them. CDR3 DNA sequence: TGTGCCAGCAGCTTGGGCCCCCTGAGGACTAATGAAAAACTGTTTTTT. This sequence encodes CASSLGPLRTNEKLFF.

V usage is TRBV15 and J usage is TRBJ2-3; unclear D gene. CDR1 and CDR2 (germline): LNHNV, YYDKDF (reference sequence). The CDR3 is 15 residues long. V gave up 1 base and J gave up 2 bases, with 10 bases separating them. DNA of the CDR3: TGTGCCACCAGCAGAGGTCCAGAATACACAGATACGCAGTATTTT. Its protein is CATSRGPEYTDTQYF. Using reference TRBV15 and TRBJ2-3 for the parts outside the CDR3, the full variable domain is DAMVIQNPRYQVTQFGKPVTLSCSQTLNHNVMYWYQQKSSQAPKLLFHYYDKDFNNEADTPDNFQSRRPNTSFCFLDIRSPGLGDTAMYLCATSRGPEYTDTQYFGPGTRLTVL.

This rearrangement joins TRBV5-8 to TRBJ1-4; D ambiguous. V dropped 0 bases and J dropped 0 bases, with 9 bases sitting between them. The CDR3 totals 16 residues. The germline gives CDR1 SGHTS, CDR2 YDEGEE. As DNA, the CDR3 is TGTGCCAGCAGCTTGGTTCTGTCAGCAACTAATGAAAAACTGTTTTTT. Its translation: CASSLVLSATNEKLFF.

This chain links TRBV28 with TRBJ1-2, with 7 bases lining up with TRBD1. With 11 bases clipped from V and 6 bases from J, the junction kept 21 bases outside the gene matches. The germline CDR1 and CDR2 sequences are MDHEN and SYDVKM. The CDR3 length is 16 residues. The CDR3 here is CAALSAQAQGGNGYTF. For the CDR3, the DNA is TGTGCCGCCCTGTCCGCCCAAGCTCAGGGGGGAAATGGCTACACCTTC.

CDR3 sequence: CASSLFPRGAGRETQYF. The CDR3 coding sequence is TGTGCCAGCAGCTTATTTCCTAGGGGGGCAGGGAGAGAGACCCAGTACTTC. The chain recombines TRBV7-2 with TRBJ2-5; D may correspond to TRBD1 or TRBD2 (6 bases each). CDR3 length: 17 residues. Germline-derived CDR1 and CDR2 are SGHTA and FQGNSA. Trimming took 2 bases from V and 4 from J, leaving 20 bases between them.